Shown below are 28 T cell receptor beta chains from a single sample sequenced in a study of cytomegalovirus exposure and HLA in healthy donors (dated by TCRdb to the late 2010s). Receptor amplification or capture employed the immunoSEQ multiplex PCR assay. For the multiplex PCR, a mixture combining 60 forward primers for TCR Vbeta segments and 13 reverse primers for TCR Jbeta segments was used. TCRdb stores this immuneACCESS table with in-frame sequences only. Part of the clones is absent; in the studies checked, under half of the shortfall reflects unresolved V genes, and no reason is known for the rest. This sample gives approximately 180,000 clones in total; about 90% of them show up just once. The ten largest clonotypes hold around 0.21% of the sample. Sequencing was done on a sample of PBMCs. The receptors come from a girl in the first two years of life in good health and CMV-seronegative.

The V call is TRBV7-2, the J call TRBJ2-2; 7 bases match TRBD2. The CDR3 has 16 amino acids. The germline V gene encodes CDR1 SGHTA and CDR2 FQGNSA. Trimming took 2 bases from V and 1 from J; bases not matched to a gene: 4. The CDR3 DNA reads as TGTGCCAGCAGCTTACGAGCGGGGCTGAACACCGGGGAGCTGTTTTTT. As protein: CASSLRAGLNTGELFF.

V gene TRBV7-8 combines with J gene TRBJ2-5; 10 nucleotides line up with TRBD2. CDR3 size: 16 residues. The V gene's germline CDR1 is SGHVS and CDR2 FQNEAQ. J gave up 2 bases and V 5 bases, and 8 bases lay outside the gene matches. CDR3 nucleotide sequence: TGTGCCAGCAGCCAACGGACTAGCGGCGGACAAGAGACCCAGTACTTC. Amino acids: CASSQRTSGGQETQYF. Based on the CDR3 plus reference TRBV7-8 and TRBJ2-5, the full variable domain is GAGVSQSPRYKVAKRGQDVALRCDPISGHVSLFWYQQALGQGPEFLTYFQNEAQLDKSGLPSDRFFAERPEGSVSTLKIQRTQQEDSAVYLCASSQRTSGGQETQYFGPGTRLLVL.

The rearrangement joins TRBV19 to TRBJ1-4; D may be TRBD1 (5 bases). Germline lookup yields CDR1 LNHDA and CDR2 SQIVND (reference sequence). This CDR3 is 15 amino acids long. The V end lost 3 bases, the J end lost 10 bases, and 18 bases lay between the germline ends. The CDR3 nucleotides are TGTGCCAGTAGTATTAGTGTCGACAGTAGCGGAAAACTGTTTTTT. Protein product: CASSISVDSSGKLFF.

The rearrangement links TRBV4-1 to TRBJ2-1; 10 nucleotides match TRBD1. The V segment lost 6 bases and the J segment 8 bases; nucleotides outside the gene matches: 10. Germline assignment: CDR1 MGHRA and CDR2 YSYEKL. There are 15 residues in the CDR3. In DNA form, the CDR3 reads TGCGCCAGCAGACTATGGACAGGGGGTAGGGATGAGCAGTTCTTC. Translating gives CASRLWTGGRDEQFF.

As for this clone: The germline gene is not matched at one end of the junction; a read error may be the cause. The sample holds other DNA sequences that translate to the same CDR3. The V call is TRBV6-5, the J call TRBJ1-2; the D is unclear. CDR1 and CDR2 (germline): MNHEY, SVGAGI. This CDR3 has 14 amino acids. CDR3 sequence reads: CASSFDTRPGGYTF. CDR3 coding DNA: TGTGCCAGTAGTTTCGACACCAGGCCGGGAGGCTACACCTTC.

The V and J genes are TRBV7-9 and TRBJ2-7, with 7 bases fitting TRBD2. Losses at the gene ends were 3 bases for V and 1 base for J; bases not matched to a gene: 6. Germline V CDR1 and CDR2: SEHNR, FQNEAQ (reference sequence). This CDR3 has 15 residues. For the CDR3, the DNA is TGTGCCAGCAGCTTCAGGGAGGGCGATTCCTACGAGCAGTACTTC. Amino acids: CASSFREGDSYEQYF.

V and J are TRBV4-1 and TRBJ2-7; 9 bases are shared with TRBD2. From germline, CDR1 is MGHRA and CDR2 YSYEKL. Germline trimming cut 0 bases from V and 3 bases from J; bases unmatched to any gene: 3. This CDR3 is built from 15 residues. CDR3 protein: CASSQEGLANYEQYF. The CDR3 nucleotides read TGCGCCAGCAGCCAAGAGGGACTAGCCAACTACGAGCAGTACTTC.

This chain uses TRBV6-5 with TRBJ2-2; TRBD2 is a possible D gene (7 bases). The V gene lost 0 bases and the J gene lost 7 bases, with 12 bases spanning the gap. The length of the CDR3 is 15 residues. Germline values: CDR1 MNHEY, CDR2 SVGAGI. The CDR3 reads CASSYSGGAGGELFF. CDR3 nucleotides: TGTGCCAGCAGTTACTCTGGGGGGGCGGGCGGGGAGCTGTTTTTT.

The chain joins TRBV5-1 to TRBJ1-4; D unresolved. With 0 bases removed from V and 7 bases from J, the gap between germline ends came to 7 bases. Germline V gene lookup returns CDR1 SGHRS and CDR2 YFSETQ. The CDR3 consists of 13 residues. The CDR3 DNA sequence: TGCGCCAGCAGCTTGGATTCCGGTGAAAAACTGTTTTTT. It is translated as CASSLDSGEKLFF.

The chain joins TRBV27 to TRBJ2-3; D is perhaps TRBD2 (5 bases). V gave up 4 bases and J gave up 5 bases, with 13 bases separating them. Germline assignment: CDR1 MNHEY and CDR2 SMNVEV (reference sequence). The CDR3 length is 14 residues. The CDR3 DNA is TGTGCCAGCAGTTCACGGACTTCACTAGATACGCAGTATTTT. Translated, it gives CASSSRTSLDTQYF.

This chain uses TRBV9 with TRBJ1-1; 7 nucleotides match TRBD1. The CDR3 runs to 15 residues. The germline gives CDR1 SGDLS, CDR2 YYNGEE. J was trimmed by 1 base and V by 2 bases; bases with no gene match: 5. The CDR3 coding sequence is TGTGCCAGCAGCGTTTCCCGGACAGGGAACACTGAAGCTTTCTTT. Translation: CASSVSRTGNTEAFF.

The rearrangement uses TRBV23-1 and TRBJ2-3; 13 bases are a match to TRBD2. TRBV23-1 is noted as an ORF with a role that remains uncertain. The CDR3 covers 19 residues. Trimming cost V 0 bases and J 4 bases; bases outside gene matches: 10. The CDR3 DNA reads TGCGCCAGCAGTCAATCCGCACTAGCGGGGGGGACCTTTCCAGATACGCAGTATTTT. It yields the protein CASSQSALAGGTFPDTQYF.

This chain links TRBV5-6 with TRBJ2-5; 7 positions agree with TRBD2. This CDR3 has 15 residues. Germline-derived CDR1 and CDR2 are SGHDT and YYEEEE. Germline trimming cut 0 bases from V and 5 bases from J; bases unmatched to any gene: 7. The CDR3 protein is CASSLAGGHLETQYF. CDR3 nucleotide sequence: TGTGCCAGCAGCTTGGCGGGGGGTCACCTCGAGACCCAGTACTTC.

J is TRBJ2-2 and V is TRBV4-2, with 7 positions matching TRBD1. The V gene's germline CDR1 is LGHNA and CDR2 YNFKEQ. V lost 0 bases and J lost 5; bases outside the gene matches: 9. The CDR3 spans 17 residues. The CDR3 coding sequence is TGTGCCAGCAGCCAAGATACTAGGGGGCCGAGTACCGGGGAGCTGTTTTTT. Its protein product is CASSQDTRGPSTGELFF.

The chain couples TRBV6-5 to TRBJ2-2, with 7 bases identical to TRBD1. The germline gives CDR1 MNHEY, CDR2 SVGAGI. Losses at the gene ends were 4 bases for V and 7 bases for J; bases not matched to a gene: 3. The CDR3 runs to 13 residues. The CDR3 region is CASSFTGDGELFF. The CDR3, as DNA: TGTGCCAGCAGTTTCACAGGGGACGGGGAGCTGTTTTTT.

This chain uses TRBV6-5 with TRBJ2-1; a weak D match, TRBD2 (6 bases). CDR3 length equals 14 residues. The V and J ends lost 2 bases and 8 bases respectively, with 13 bases between them. The germline V gene has CDR1 MNHEY and CDR2 SVGAGI. This chain's CDR3 is CASSYAWKRDEQFF. In DNA, the CDR3 is TGTGCCAGCAGTTACGCATGGAAGCGGGATGAGCAGTTCTTC.

This clone was seen a few times. The chain uses TRBV6-5 and TRBJ2-7; D is perhaps TRBD1 (5 bases). Trimming took off 8 bases at V and 4 bases at J, with 15 bases between the two ends. The length of the CDR3 is 13 residues. CDR1 is MNHEY and CDR2 is SVGAGI in the germline V gene. CDR3 region: CASGDSRWYEQYF. CDR3 DNA sequence: TGTGCCAGCGGTGACAGTCGATGGTACGAGCAGTACTTC.

The CDR3 spells CASSVGQGSGEKLFF. In nucleotides, the CDR3 is TGTGCCAGCAGTGTAGGACAGGGATCGGGTGAAAAACTGTTTTTT. V is TRBV2 and J is TRBJ1-4; 8 positions match TRBD1. Germline loops: CDR1 SNHLY, CDR2 FYNNEI. Trimming at V came to 4 bases and at J to 7 bases, leaving 8 bases not matched to a gene. The CDR3 length is 15 residues.

The chain uses TRBV9 and TRBJ2-3, with a weak D call TRBD2 (6 bases). Per the germline V gene, CDR1 is SGDLS and CDR2 is YYNGEE. Trimming cost V 5 bases and J 0 bases, with 13 bases left between them. The length of the CDR3 is 15 residues. CDR3 bases: TGTGCCAGCAGTCTCGGCGGGGCTAGCACAGATACGCAGTATTTT. Its protein product is CASSLGGASTDTQYF.

The chain employs TRBV7-8 and TRBJ2-3; 9 nucleotides align to TRBD2. Germline trimming cut 8 bases from V and 4 bases from J; bases unmatched to any gene: 10. The CDR3 has 15 amino acids. Germline-derived CDR1 and CDR2 are SGHVS and FQNEAQ. The CDR3 protein is CASASKRGVADTQYF. The CDR3 DNA sequence: TGTGCCAGCGCCAGTAAGCGGGGGGTGGCAGATACGCAGTATTTT.

The chain combines TRBV4-3 with TRBJ2-3, with 10 bases lining up with TRBD2. V lost 5 bases and J lost 4; bases outside the gene matches: 18. This CDR3 is 19 amino acids long. Germline lookup yields CDR1 LGHNA and CDR2 YSLEER. CDR3 protein: CASSTRLAGGYVRADTQYF. The CDR3 bases are TGCGCCAGCAGCACCCGACTAGCGGGCGGGTACGTAAGGGCAGATACGCAGTATTTT.

The chain combines TRBV6-5 with TRBJ2-5; D gene uncertain. The end of the DNA fits TRBJ2-7 better, so the J call may be wrong. The germline V gene encodes CDR1 MNHEY and CDR2 SVGAGI. The CDR3 sequence is 14 residues long. The chain's CDR3 is CASSYSSGTYEQYF. In DNA, the CDR3 is TGTGCCAGCAGTTACTCGTCCGGTACCTACGAGCAGTACTTC.

This clone was seen only a few times. CDR3 DNA sequence: TGTGCCAGCAGTTTTGGTCTAGCGGGAGGTACCTACGAGCAGTACTTC. Its translation: CASSFGLAGGTYEQYF. J is TRBJ2-7 and V is TRBV27, with 11 bases that match TRBD2. Trimming at V came to 3 bases and at J to 2 bases, leaving 6 bases not matched to a gene. The CDR3 is made up of 16 amino acids. The germline CDR1 and CDR2 sequences are MNHEY and SMNVEV (reference sequence).

The chain recombines TRBV7-3 with TRBJ2-1; D not resolved. CDR1 SGHTA and CDR2 FQGTGA come from the germline V gene. The CDR3 loop spans 15 amino acids. Trimming stripped 0 bases from V and 0 bases from J, with 6 bases between. The CDR3: CASSLTGGSYNEQFF. The CDR3 coding sequence is TGTGCCAGCAGCTTAACTGGCGGCTCCTACAATGAGCAGTTCTTC.

The rearrangement uses TRBV30 and TRBJ1-5; 7 nucleotides match TRBD1. The V and J ends lost 0 bases and 3 bases, in that order; junction bases with no gene match: 5. Germline CDR1 GTSNPN, CDR2 SVGIG (reference sequence). The CDR3 has 15 residues. The CDR3 region has the DNA TGTGCCTGGAGTGTTCGTGACAGGGTCAATCAGCCCCAGCATTTT. This encodes CAWSVRDRVNQPQHF.

The chain joins TRBV6-5 to TRBJ2-5; 10 positions agree with TRBD2. Per germline, CDR1 MNHEY and CDR2 SVGAGI. The CDR3 covers 14 residues. The V and J ends lost 5 bases and 9 bases, in that order; junction bases with no gene match: 9. The CDR3 protein is CASSPKNSGRSQYF. Here the CDR3 DNA reads TGTGCCAGCAGTCCAAAGAATAGCGGGAGGTCCCAGTACTTC.

The CDR3 reads CASTGSLGYNEQFF. The CDR3 bases are TGTGCCAGCACAGGTTCGCTGGGTTACAATGAGCAGTTCTTC. V gene TRBV7-2 combines with J gene TRBJ2-1; D not certain. The CDR3 is made up of 14 amino acids. Per the germline V gene, CDR1 is SGHTA and CDR2 is FQGNSA. The ends were cut back, 7 bases at V and 4 bases at J, with 14 bases in the middle.

This sequence joins TRBV4-1 and TRBJ2-3, with D maybe TRBD2 (6 bases). Germline lookup yields CDR1 MGHRA and CDR2 YSYEKL. The CDR3 loop spans 13 amino acids. V lost 7 bases and J lost 1, with 9 bases in between. CDR3 sequence: CASKASGTDTQYF. The CDR3 DNA sequence: TGCGCCAGCAAGGCTAGCGGCACAGATACGCAGTATTTT.